Presented here are 15 T cell receptor beta chains from one specimen sequenced in a study of blood T cell repertoires in COVID-19. Method: immunoSEQ multiplex PCR; TCRdb's copy keeps in-frame clones and lacks some. The sample lists just over 95,000 clones, roughly 80% occurring once. Sequencing input: peripheral blood. The source is a man aged 80 or over with acute or convalescent COVID-19.

The chain is built from TRBV7-8 and TRBJ2-1, with 9 bases aligning to TRBD2. Germline values: CDR1 SGHVS, CDR2 FQNEAQ. CDR3 size: 17 residues. The ends lost 1 base at V and 9 bases at J; junction bases unmatched: 13. CDR3 DNA: TGTGCCAGCAGCTTAGAGGCGGGGGGGGTCTTTTTGGGTGAGCAGTTCTTC. It yields the protein CASSLEAGGVFLGEQFF.

The chain is built from TRBV11-3 and TRBJ1-3, with TRBD1 as a possible D gene (6 bases). The germline gives CDR1 SGHNT, CDR2 YENEEA. The CDR3 has 17 amino acids. V was cut by 0 bases and J by 0 bases, with 12 bases left in between. The CDR3 reads CASSLEMAGASGNTIYF. In DNA form, the CDR3 reads TGTGCCAGCAGCTTAGAAATGGCGGGGGCCTCTGGAAACACCATATATTTT.

V is TRBV28 and J is TRBJ1-3, with 9 bases that match TRBD1. The germline V gene encodes CDR1 MDHEN and CDR2 SYDVKM. The CDR3 length is 14 residues. Losses at the gene ends were 6 bases for V and 4 bases for J; bases not matched to a gene: 4. The chain's CDR3 is CASRQDRGGNTIYF. The CDR3 DNA reads as TGTGCCAGCAGACAGGACAGGGGAGGAAACACCATATATTTT.

This chain uses TRBV5-1 with TRBJ2-7, with 10 bases fitting TRBD2. Per the germline V gene, CDR1 is SGHRS and CDR2 is YFSETQ. V was clipped by 3 bases and J by 3 bases; unmatched bases: 12. The CDR3 consists of 17 residues. The chain's CDR3 is CASSSGITGTSDYEQYF. CDR3 bases: TGCGCCAGCAGCTCTGGAATTACCGGGACTAGCGACTACGAGCAGTACTTC.

The chain carries TRBV15 and TRBJ2-7; 8 bases are a match to TRBD1. J gave up 3 bases and V 0 bases, and 10 bases lay outside the gene matches. CDR1 is LNHNV and CDR2 is YYDKDF in the germline V gene (reference sequence). The length of the CDR3 is 17 residues. This CDR3 is CATSREVGQGRGYEQYF. CDR3 in DNA: TGTGCCACCAGCAGAGAAGTCGGACAGGGTCGCGGCTACGAGCAGTACTTC.

The chain carries TRBV2 and TRBJ1-1; D is uncertain. V lost 7 bases to trimming and J lost 6 bases, with 18 bases between them. This CDR3 comprises 14 residues. Germline assignment: CDR1 SNHLY and CDR2 FYNNEI. As DNA, the CDR3 is TGTGCCAGCAAATCGGATAGAGGGAGTGCTGAAGCTTTCTTT. This codes for CASKSDRGSAEAFF.

CDR3 DNA sequence: TGCGCCAGCAGCCAAGGGTCTAGCGGCTACAATGAGCAGTTCTTC. This codes for CASSQGSSGYNEQFF. The chain employs TRBV4-3 and TRBJ2-1, with 7 nucleotides matching TRBD2. This CDR3 contains 15 residues. Losses at the gene ends were 1 base for V and 3 bases for J; bases not matched to a gene: 3. From germline, CDR1 is LGHNA and CDR2 YSLEER.

The chain employs TRBV7-2 and TRBJ1-6; 8 bases align to TRBD1. The CDR3 totals 16 residues. Germline loops: CDR1 SGHTA, CDR2 FQGNSA. The junction had 7 bases not matched to a gene; V was cut back by 5 bases and J by 4 bases. The CDR3 loop is CASSRGQGTYNSPLHF. The CDR3 DNA reads TGTGCCAGCAGCAGAGGACAGGGCACGTATAATTCACCCCTCCACTTT.

The chain joins TRBV2 to TRBJ2-3; 10 positions agree with TRBD2. Looked up from germline, CDR1 is SNHLY and CDR2 is FYNNEI. The CDR3 totals 15 residues. V was pared by 7 bases and J by 3 bases, with 7 bases of the junction left unmatched. The DNA for the CDR3 is TGTGCCAGCATCCCCCCGGGACTAGCGACAGATACGCAGTATTTT. The encoded protein is CASIPPGLATDTQYF.

V gene TRBV5-1 combines with J gene TRBJ1-2; D uncertain. The CDR3 runs to 13 residues. Germline-derived CDR1 and CDR2 are SGHRS and YFSETQ. V lost 2 bases and J 9 bases, leaving 14 bases between the germline ends. Here the CDR3 reads CASSLYEVNSYTF. DNA for the CDR3: TGCGCCAGCAGCTTATATGAGGTCAATAGCTACACCTTC.

The gene calls are TRBV4-3 and TRBJ2-1, with a weak D call TRBD1 (6 bases). The V end lost 3 bases, the J end lost 6 bases, and 15 bases lay between the germline ends. Germline CDR1 and CDR2: LGHNA and YSLEER. The CDR3 has 15 residues. CDR3 protein: CASSHQTPGVNEQFF. Written as DNA, the CDR3 is TGCGCCAGCAGCCATCAAACCCCAGGGGTCAATGAGCAGTTCTTC.

In its sample, this clone was seen once. The chain is built from TRBV2 and TRBJ2-3; TRBD2 might be the D (7 bases). The CDR3 contains 12 residues. V lost 11 bases and J 6 bases, leaving 15 bases between the germline ends. Per germline, CDR1 SNHLY and CDR2 FYNNEI. In DNA, the CDR3 is TGTGCCGGACGGGGGGCCGGTGATACGCAGTATTTT. Translated, it gives CAGRGAGDTQYF.

The genes are TRBV7-2 and TRBJ2-7, with 7 positions matching TRBD1. This CDR3 is 14 amino acids long. J gave up 1 base and V 5 bases, and 5 bases lay outside the gene matches. Germline CDR1 reads SGHTA; CDR2 reads FQGNSA. The CDR3 sequence is CASSPRQGSYEQYF. In DNA, the CDR3 is TGTGCCAGCAGCCCTCGACAGGGTTCCTACGAGCAGTACTTC.

The chain employs TRBV18 and TRBJ1-2; TRBD1 might be the D (5 bases). V lost 3 bases to trimming and J lost 2 bases, with 16 bases between them. The CDR3 runs 16 residues. From germline, CDR1 is KGHSH and CDR2 LQKENI. CDR3 sequence reads: CASSPSRSGENYGYTF. DNA of the CDR3: TGTGCCAGCTCACCCTCGCGTTCGGGGGAAAACTATGGCTACACCTTC.

The chain uses TRBV4-1 and TRBJ2-1, with no clear D. Germline-derived CDR1 and CDR2 are MGHRA and YSYEKL. The ends were cut back, 3 bases at V and 3 bases at J, with 12 bases in the middle. The CDR3 extends over 15 amino acids. This CDR3 reads CASSQPTRDYNEQFF. The DNA of the CDR3 is TGCGCCAGCAGCCAGCCCACGCGCGACTACAATGAGCAGTTCTTC.